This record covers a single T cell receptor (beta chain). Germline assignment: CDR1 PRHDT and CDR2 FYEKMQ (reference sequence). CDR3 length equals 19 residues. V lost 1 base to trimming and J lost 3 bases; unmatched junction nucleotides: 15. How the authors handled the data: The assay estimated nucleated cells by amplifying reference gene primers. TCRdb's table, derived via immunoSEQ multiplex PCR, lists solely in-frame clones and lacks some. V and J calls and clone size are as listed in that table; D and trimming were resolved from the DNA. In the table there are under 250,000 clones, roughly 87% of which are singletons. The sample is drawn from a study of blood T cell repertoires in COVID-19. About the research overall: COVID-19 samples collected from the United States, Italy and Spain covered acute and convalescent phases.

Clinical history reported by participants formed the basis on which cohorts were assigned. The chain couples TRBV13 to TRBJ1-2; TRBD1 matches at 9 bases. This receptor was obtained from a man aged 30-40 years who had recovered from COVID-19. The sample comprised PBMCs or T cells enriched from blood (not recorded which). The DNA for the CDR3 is TGTGCCAGCAGCTTAGAGGGTCGGGACAGGGAGGAGTTAGACTATGGCTACACCTTC. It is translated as CASSLEGRDREELDYGYTF.